The TCR beta chain described here comes from a study of somatic mutations in cytotoxic T cells in rheumatoid arthritis (dated by TCRdb to 2015 to 2018). About the investigation overall: Some T-cell populations stained with V beta antibodies were sorted by flow on a FACSAria II or Sony SH800 to nearly 100% purity, with sorted V beta1+ cells additionally subjected to TCRB sequencing. A total of 65 or so rheumatoid arthritis patients and 15 to 25 healthy controls underwent TCRB deep sequencing. Whether expanded CD8+ T-cell clones in untreated, newly diagnosed rheumatoid arthritis carry somatic mutations was the study question, and clonality was characterized with TCRB deep sequencing. Median age was essentially the same in the patient group and the control group.

The approximately 20 healthy controls were blood donors whose buffy coats were used; they had a median age of around 56 years (range roughly 20-80), and roughly 50% were female. CD4+ and CD8+ cells were isolated by positive magnetic bead selection on an AutoMACS, and purity was checked by flow cytometry. Peripheral blood mononuclear cells were obtained using density gradient separation with Ficoll-Paque PLUS. DNA was extracted from CD4-enriched, CD8-enriched or PBMC samples with Nucleospin Tissue or Tissue XS kits and quantified with a Qubit 2.0 fluorometer. Genomic DNA underwent TCRB CDR3 sequencing using the immunoSEQ assay. Turning to the authors' computational methods: Only productive TCRB rearrangements were included in the analyses. Defining a clone by its unique TCRB CDR3 sequence, the study calculated clonality as a productive clonality index derived from Shannon entropy. To calculate repertoire overlap between two samples, the template counts of each clone were considered relative to each sample's total templates. Flow cytometry-measured V-gene usage correlated with V-gene usage from TCRB sequencing, with a Spearman r of about 0.64. TCRdb's version of the immuneACCESS table is confined to in-frame rearrangements and falls short of the full clone set. An unresolved V gene accounts for under half of the shortfall where checked; the remainder is of unknown origin. The V and J calls and clone size were taken over from that table, and D and trimming were inferred from the DNA. This sample lists approximately 12,000 clones; roughly 80% were detected once. The biggest ten clones account for over 12% of the sample.

This clone was counted a few times. Its binding antigen is unknown. No base-level quality is on record; no much larger clone is a single base apart. The study at large found these results: There was no significant difference in CD8+ T-cell clonality between rheumatoid arthritis patients and age-matched healthy controls. Several identical CD8+ TCRB sequences were found in both blood and synovial fluid, and in about an eighth of the roughly 60 patients the largest CD8+ clone exceeded 20% of CD8+ cells. CD8+ clonality increased with age in patients (Spearman r ~ 0.47) but not in healthy controls. The expanded CD8+ clones had unknown antigen targets, and not appearing in virus-specific databases did not rule out that they were virus-specific.

This TCR derives from a woman in her fifties or sixties in good health. Sample: CD8+ T cells sorted from blood.

Here the CDR3 is given as CASSPNQGINYGYTF. The nucleotide sequence is TGTGCCAGCAGCCCGAATCAGGGGATTAACTATGGCTACACCTTC. The chain links TRBV7-9 with TRBJ1-2; TRBD1 is a possible D gene, resting on 6 matching bases. At the junction V is shortened by 5 bases and J by 1 base, with 14 bases in between. The CDR3, from cysteine to phenylalanine, totals 15 residues. Only the CDR3 portion is preserved as DNA: 45 bases, with reading frame beginning at the first base. In the germline V gene (reference sequence), CDR1 corresponds to SEHNR and CDR2 to FQNEAQ. The CDR3, completed at both ends by the reference TRBV7-9 and TRBJ1-2 genes, gives the full variable domain DTGVSQNPRHKITKRGQNVTFRCDPISEHNRLYWYRQTLGQGPEFLTYFQNEAQLEKSRLLSDRFSAERPKGSFSTLEIQRTEQGDSAMYLCASSPNQGINYGYTFGSGTRLTVV.